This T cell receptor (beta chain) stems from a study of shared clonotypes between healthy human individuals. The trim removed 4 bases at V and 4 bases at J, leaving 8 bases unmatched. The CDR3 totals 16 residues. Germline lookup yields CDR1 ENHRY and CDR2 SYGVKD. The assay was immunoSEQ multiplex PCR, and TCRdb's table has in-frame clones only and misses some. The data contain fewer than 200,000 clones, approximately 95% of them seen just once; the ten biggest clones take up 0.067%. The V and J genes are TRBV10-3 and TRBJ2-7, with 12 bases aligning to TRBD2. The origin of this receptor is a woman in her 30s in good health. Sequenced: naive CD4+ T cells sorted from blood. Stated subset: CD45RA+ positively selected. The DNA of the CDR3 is TGTGCCATCAGTGGTCCGACTAGCGGGAGACGATACGAGCAGTACTTC. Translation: CAISGPTSGRRYEQYF.